Shown below are 10 T cell receptor beta chains from a single sample sequenced in a study of beta chain features in type 1 diabetes. The sequenced template was cDNA made from the entire isolated RNA. Sequencing used immunoSEQ multiplex PCR; TCRdb keeps in-frame clones, though not all of them. There are 38,000 or so clones in the sample; roughly two thirds occur only once, and around 2% lies in the top ten. The sequencing input was Tregs from blood. These receptor sequences come from a woman in her 30s in good health.

The CDR3 coding sequence is TGTGCCAGCAGTTCCACTAGCGGGAGGGCCACGAACACCGGGGAGCTGTTTTTT. Translation: CASSSTSGRATNTGELFF. The V and J genes are TRBV28 and TRBJ2-2; 13 nucleotides agree with TRBD2. The CDR3 has 18 amino acids. The V gene's germline CDR1 is MDHEN and CDR2 SYDVKM. J lost 0 bases, V lost 4 bases, and 5 bases had no gene match.

The chain carries TRBV7-9 and TRBJ2-1, with D maybe TRBD1 (5 bases). CDR3 length: 15 residues. Trimming took off 3 bases at V and 2 bases at J, with 11 bases between the two ends. CDR1 SEHNR and CDR2 FQNEAQ come from the germline V gene (reference sequence). The CDR3 loop is CASSFQGRTYNEQFF. CDR3 DNA: TGTGCCAGCAGCTTTCAGGGTAGGACCTACAATGAGCAGTTCTTC. The variable domain in full, completed from reference TRBV7-9 and TRBJ2-1, reads DTGVSQNPRHKITKRGQNVTFRCDPISEHNRLYWYRQTLGQGPEFLTYFQNEAQLEKSRLLSDRFSAERPKGSFSTLEIQRTEQGDSAMYLCASSFQGRTYNEQFFGPGTRLTVL.

The rearrangement uses TRBV2 and TRBJ2-7; D possibly corresponds to TRBD2 (7 bases). Germline V gene data show CDR1 as SNHLY and CDR2 as FYNNEI. The CDR3 sequence is 15 residues long. Trimming took 6 bases from V and 3 from J, leaving 18 bases between them. The CDR3 nucleotides read TGTGCCAGCAGGATCCGAGGGAGGGGGTACTACGAGCAGTACTTC. Amino acid sequence: CASRIRGRGYYEQYF.

The chain combines TRBV29-1 with TRBJ2-2; 8 bases align to TRBD1. This CDR3 is built from 14 residues. V lost 6 bases to trimming and J lost 3 bases; unmatched junction nucleotides: 6. Germline loops: CDR1 SQVTM, CDR2 ANQGSEA. The CDR3 DNA follows: TGCAGCGTCGGTCGACAGGGGTACACCGGGGAGCTGTTTTTT. Protein sequence: CSVGRQGYTGELFF.

J is TRBJ1-5 and V is TRBV6-1; TRBD1 is a possible D gene (6 bases). V shed 1 base and J shed 5 bases, with 6 bases lying between them. The CDR3 spans 13 residues. CDR1 and CDR2 from the germline V gene are MNHNS and SASEGT. The CDR3: CASSEEGDQPQHF. CDR3 coding DNA: TGTGCCAGCAGTGAAGAGGGGGATCAGCCCCAGCATTTT.

The chain carries TRBV14 and TRBJ2-3; 9 bases line up with TRBD1. The CDR3 runs to 22 residues. Trimming removed 5 bases from V and 2 bases from J; junction bases left unmatched: 26. Germline V gives CDR1 SGHDN, CDR2 FVKESK. CDR3 nucleotide sequence: TGTGCCAGCAGCGTAAAACTCCCGGGACAGGGATACCCCGGATACCACACAGATACGCAGTATTTT. The encoded protein is CASSVKLPGQGYPGYHTDTQYF.

The rearrangement links TRBV29-1 to TRBJ2-7; 11 bases are a match to TRBD2. The CDR3 is 15 residues long. Germline V lookup: CDR1 SQVTM, CDR2 ANQGSEA. Trimming cost V 4 bases and J 2 bases; bases outside gene matches: 7. The CDR3 DNA sequence: TGCAGCGTTGCCGCCGGGACTAGCGGACCCTACGAGCAGTACTTC. This gives the protein CSVAAGTSGPYEQYF.

The chain recombines TRBV10-3 with TRBJ2-2; D possibly corresponds to TRBD2 (5 bases). The length of the CDR3 is 13 residues. The V gene lost 7 bases and the J gene lost 1 base, with 7 bases spanning the gap. In germline, CDR1 is ENHRY, CDR2 SYGVKD. The CDR3, as DNA: TGTGCCATCACGGGAAAGAACACCGGGGAGCTGTTTTTT. Amino acids: CAITGKNTGELFF.

The gene calls are TRBV7-9 and TRBJ2-5; 12 bases are a match to TRBD2. The end of the DNA is better explained by TRBJ2-7, so the J call may be wrong. CDR1 is SEHNR, CDR2 FQNEAQ, per germline (reference sequence). CDR3 length: 15 residues. CDR3 in DNA: TGTGCCAGCAGCTCCCGACTAGCGGGAGAGTACGAGCAGTACTTC. Amino acid sequence: CASSSRLAGEYEQYF.

This chain links TRBV9 with TRBJ2-1, with 8 bases that match TRBD2. V dropped 1 base and J dropped 3; count of bases not matched to a gene: 9. The CDR3 length is 17 residues. Germline V lookup: CDR1 SGDLS, CDR2 YYNGEE. The CDR3 region is CASSVYIAGYFYNEQFF. As DNA, the CDR3 is TGTGCCAGCAGCGTATATATAGCGGGATACTTCTACAATGAGCAGTTCTTC.